This T cell receptor beta chain was profiled in a study of regulatory dendritic cells for organ transplantation. The CDR3 runs 18 residues. With 4 bases removed from V and 6 bases from J, the gap between germline ends came to 25 bases. The germline gives CDR1 LGHNA, CDR2 YSLEER. Clones were read by immunoSEQ multiplex PCR, and TCRdb kept only the in-frame ones, dropping some. In the table there are about 38,000 clones, 85% to 95% of which are singletons. The sample consisted of naive CD8+ T cells from blood. As for subset: CD45RA+ naive T cells. The chain employs TRBV4-3 and TRBJ2-1; TRBD2 is a possible D gene (7 bases). The origin of this receptor is a human donor in good health. CDR3 sequence: CASSRGLLGGGLSNEQFF. CDR3 nucleotides: TGCGCCAGCAGCCGGGGCCTTCTAGGGGGGGGCCTTAGCAATGAGCAGTTCTTC.